The 4 T cell receptor beta chains presented below share a single source sample, sequenced in a study of shared clonotypes between healthy human individuals. The repertoire was sequenced with immunoSEQ multiplex PCR; TCRdb's copy has only in-frame clones and lacks some. The table has around 1.9 million clones, approximately 94% seen once. CD8 cells regarded as naive lacked CD45RO, were positively chosen for CCR7, and omitted terminally differentiated effector memory CD45RA+ cells. Sequenced sample: naive CD8+ T cells from PBMCs. The receptor set was obtained from a young man in good health. Some clones in this sample may be carry-over from other donors' samples.

V and J are TRBV10-3 and TRBJ1-1; 7 bases map to TRBD1. The CDR3 consists of 15 residues. Germline V gene sequence: CDR1 ENHRY, CDR2 SYGVKD. J was trimmed by 6 bases and V by 6 bases; bases with no gene match: 13. DNA for the CDR3: TGTGCCATCAGGGTCACAGGGGAAAGGGTTGCTGAAGCTTTCTTT. It yields the protein CAIRVTGERVAEAFF.

With regard to this clone: At the DNA level, this CDR3 is encoded by other sequences in the same sample as well. This chain links TRBV27 with TRBJ1-1; D uncertain. V was cut by 3 bases and J by 0 bases, with 5 bases left in between. There are 13 residues in the CDR3. The germline CDR1 and CDR2 sequences are MNHEY and SMNVEV (reference sequence). The CDR3 is CASSFTLNTEAFF. The CDR3 DNA follows: TGTGCCAGCAGTTTTACACTGAACACTGAAGCTTTCTTT.

V and J are TRBV7-9 and TRBJ1-1; a weak D match, TRBD1 (6 bases). The CDR3 spans 15 residues. Germline V gene data show CDR1 as SEHNR and CDR2 as FQNEAQ (reference sequence). The germline V and J ends were trimmed by 3 bases and 1 base, with 12 bases remaining between them. The CDR3 region is CASSFTGIRNTEAFF. CDR3 nucleotides: TGTGCCAGCAGCTTTACAGGGATCCGGAACACTGAAGCTTTCTTT.

For the CDR3, the DNA is TGTGCCAGCAGTTTACCCACTAGCGGGGTTCGCTCCTACGAGCAGTACTTC. This sequence encodes CASSLPTSGVRSYEQYF. The chain employs TRBV28 and TRBJ2-7; 10 bases fit TRBD2. V dropped 2 bases and J dropped 0; count of bases not matched to a gene: 7. Germline CDR1 MDHEN, CDR2 SYDVKM. The CDR3 length is 17 residues.